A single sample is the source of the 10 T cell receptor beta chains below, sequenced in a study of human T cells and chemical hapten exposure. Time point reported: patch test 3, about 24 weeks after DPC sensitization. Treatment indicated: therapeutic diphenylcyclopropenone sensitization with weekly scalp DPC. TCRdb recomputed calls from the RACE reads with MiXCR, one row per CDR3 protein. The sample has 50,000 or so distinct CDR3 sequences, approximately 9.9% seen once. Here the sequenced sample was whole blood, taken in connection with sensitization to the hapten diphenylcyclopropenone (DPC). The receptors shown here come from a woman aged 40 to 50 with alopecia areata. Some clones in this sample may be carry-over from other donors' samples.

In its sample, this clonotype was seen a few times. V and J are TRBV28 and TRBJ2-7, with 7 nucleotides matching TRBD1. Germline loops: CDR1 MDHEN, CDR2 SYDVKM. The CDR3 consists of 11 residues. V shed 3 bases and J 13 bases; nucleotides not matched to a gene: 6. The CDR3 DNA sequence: TGTGCCAGCAGTTTTGGACAGGCGCCCTACTTC. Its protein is CASSFGQAPYF.

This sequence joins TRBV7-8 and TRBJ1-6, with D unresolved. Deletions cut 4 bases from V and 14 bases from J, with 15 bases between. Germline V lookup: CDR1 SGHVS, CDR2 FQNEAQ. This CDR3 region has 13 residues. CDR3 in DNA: TGTGCCAGCAGCTCCCGACGGCCAGTAACCCTCCACTTT. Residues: CASSSRRPVTLHF.

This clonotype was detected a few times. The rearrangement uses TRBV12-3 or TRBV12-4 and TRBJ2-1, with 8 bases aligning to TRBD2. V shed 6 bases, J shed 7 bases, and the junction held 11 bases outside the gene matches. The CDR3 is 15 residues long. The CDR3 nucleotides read TGTGCCAGCAGGGCCCAAGGGACTAGTGGTAATGAGCAGTTCTTC. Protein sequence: CASRAQGTSGNEQFF.

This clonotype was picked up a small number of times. CDR3 sequence (DNA): TGTGCCAGCAAACGGTATAGCAATCAGCCCCAGCATTTT. Its protein is CASKRYSNQPQHF. V and J are TRBV28 and TRBJ1-5; D call uncertain. Germline V CDR1 and CDR2: MDHEN, SYDVKM. The CDR3 sequence is 13 residues long. Trimming removed 7 bases from V and 0 bases from J, with 7 bases in between.

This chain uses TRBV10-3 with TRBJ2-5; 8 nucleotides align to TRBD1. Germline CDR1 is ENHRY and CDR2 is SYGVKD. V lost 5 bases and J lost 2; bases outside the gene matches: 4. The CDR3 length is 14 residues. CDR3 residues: CAISTGTGQETQYF. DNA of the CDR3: TGTGCCATCAGTACCGGGACAGGACAAGAGACCCAGTACTTC.

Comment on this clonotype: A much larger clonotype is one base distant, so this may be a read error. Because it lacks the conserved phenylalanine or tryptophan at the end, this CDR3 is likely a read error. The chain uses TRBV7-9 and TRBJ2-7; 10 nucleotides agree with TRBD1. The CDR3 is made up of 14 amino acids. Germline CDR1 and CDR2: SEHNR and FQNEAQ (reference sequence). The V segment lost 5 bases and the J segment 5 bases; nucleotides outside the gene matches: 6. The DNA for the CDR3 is TGTGCCAGCAGCCCTGGGACAGGGGACGACGAGCAGTACTAC. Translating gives CASSPGTGDDEQYY.

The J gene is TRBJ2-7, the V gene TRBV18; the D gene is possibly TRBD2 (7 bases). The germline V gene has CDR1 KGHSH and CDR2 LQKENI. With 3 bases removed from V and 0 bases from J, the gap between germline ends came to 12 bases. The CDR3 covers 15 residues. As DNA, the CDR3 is TGTGCCAGCTCACCGGGGGGGCCCTCCTCCTACGAGCAGTACTTC. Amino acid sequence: CASSPGGPSSYEQYF.

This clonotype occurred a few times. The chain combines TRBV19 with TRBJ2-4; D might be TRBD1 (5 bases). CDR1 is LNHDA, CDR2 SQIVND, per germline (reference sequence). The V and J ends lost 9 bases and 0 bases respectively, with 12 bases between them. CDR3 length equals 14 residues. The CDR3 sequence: CASKGNGAKNIQYF. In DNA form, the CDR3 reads TGTGCCAGCAAGGGGAACGGAGCCAAAAACATTCAGTACTTC.

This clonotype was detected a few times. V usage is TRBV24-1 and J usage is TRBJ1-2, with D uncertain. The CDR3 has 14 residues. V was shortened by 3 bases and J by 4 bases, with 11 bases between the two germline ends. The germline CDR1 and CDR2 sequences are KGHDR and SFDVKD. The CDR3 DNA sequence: TGTGCCACCAGTGATCATGTTCCCCCCTATGGCTACACCTTC. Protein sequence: CATSDHVPPYGYTF.

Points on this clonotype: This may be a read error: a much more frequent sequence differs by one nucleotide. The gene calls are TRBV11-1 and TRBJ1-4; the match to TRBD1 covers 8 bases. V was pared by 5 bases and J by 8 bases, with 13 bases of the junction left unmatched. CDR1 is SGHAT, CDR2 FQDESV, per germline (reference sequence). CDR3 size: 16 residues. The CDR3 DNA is TGTGCCAGCAGCCGTCGGTCGAGACAGGGGAACGAAAAACTGTTTTTT. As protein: CASSRRSRQGNEKLFF.